This is a list of T cell receptor beta chains from one sample in a study of blood T cell repertoires in COVID-19. Profiled with immunoSEQ multiplex PCR; TCRdb holds only in-frame clones, not every one. The data hold approximately 150,000 clones, with approximately 88% observed a single time. The sample comprised peripheral blood. The receptors come from a woman aged 60 to 75 who had recovered from COVID-19. The CDR3 runs from the conserved cysteine through the conserved F or W. The D gene is left open where the match is weak. Some rows mark clone size as missing; the rest say once, few, many or name a class of expanded clone.

>TRBV6-5|TRBD1|TRBJ2-7|-
CASSRQGANEQYF
TGTGCCAGCAGTCGACAGGGGGCCAACGAGCAGTACTTC
>TRBV4-1|-|TRBJ1-1|-
CASSQLRRINRVNTEAFF
TGCGCCAGCAGCCAATTGAGAAGGATCAACAGGGTGAACACTGAAGCTTTCTTT
>TRBV7-9|TRBD1|TRBJ1-2|-
CASSLEGTVYGYTF
TGTGCCAGCAGCTTAGAGGGGACAGTCTATGGCTACACCTTC
>TRBV9|TRBD2|TRBJ2-1|-
CASGLADYNEQFF
TGTGCCAGCGGGCTAGCGGACTACAATGAGCAGTTCTTC
>TRBV5-1|-|TRBJ1-4|-
CASGSDPNEKLFF
TGCGCGTCGGGTTCAGACCCTAATGAAAAACTGTTTTTT
>TRBV19|-|TRBJ1-4|once
CASSMGNPVEANEKLFF
TGTGCCAGTAGTATGGGAAATCCGGTGGAGGCTAATGAAAAACTGTTTTTT
>TRBV3-1/TRBV3-2|-|TRBJ1-1|-
CASSQDPGQGNTEAFF
TGTGCCAGCAGCCAAGATCCCGGCCAGGGGAACACTGAAGCTTTCTTT
>TRBV10-3|-|TRBJ1-3|-
CAISERETAAPGNTIYF
TGTGCCATCAGTGAGAGAGAGACGGCGGCCCCTGGAAACACCATATATTTT
>TRBV15|TRBD1|TRBJ1-6|-
CATSSGQGNSPLHF
TGTGCCACCAGCTCGGGACAGGGTAATTCACCCCTCCACTTT
>TRBV4-1|-|TRBJ2-2|-
CASSQDGAANTGELFF
TGCGCCAGCAGCCAAGACGGAGCAGCAAACACCGGGGAGCTGTTTTTT
>TRBV6-5|-|TRBJ1-2|-
CASSYTRSGYTF
TGTGCCAGCAGTTACACCCGGTCCGGCTACACCTTC
>TRBV4-1|TRBD1|TRBJ1-4|-
CASSQGMGRGRKELFF
TGCGCCAGCAGCCAGGGGATGGGAAGGGGGCGCAAGGAACTGTTTTTT
>TRBV10-1|TRBD1|TRBJ1-4|-
CASSTGQPNEKLFF
TGCGCCAGCAGTACGGGACAGCCTAATGAAAAACTGTTTTTT
>TRBV4-2|-|TRBJ1-5|few
CASSQDYDRGGANQPQHF
TGTGCCAGCAGCCAAGATTACGACCGGGGAGGTGCCAATCAGCCCCAGCATTTT
>TRBV28|-|TRBJ1-2|-
CASSLFGPINYGYTF
TGTGCCAGCAGTTTATTCGGTCCAATTAATTATGGCTACACCTTC
>TRBV30|-|TRBJ1-4|-
CAWEGQEKLFF
TGTGCCTGGGAGGGCCAGGAAAAACTGTTTTTT
>TRBV4-1|-|TRBJ1-6|-
CASSQDYRVGGLPLHF
TGCGCCAGCAGCCAAGATTATCGGGTGGGGGGGTTGCCCCTCCACTTT
>TRBV7-9|TRBD1|TRBJ2-1|-
CASSRHRQGSSYNEQFF
TGTGCCAGCAGCCGACACCGACAGGGCTCGTCCTACAATGAGCAGTTCTTC
>TRBV15|TRBD2|TRBJ2-2|-
CATGLAGGELFF
TGTGCCACCGGTCTAGCGGGGGGGGAGCTGTTTTTT
>TRBV3-1/TRBV3-2|TRBD2|TRBJ2-5|-
CASSQRGAGGPVALETQYF
TGTGCCAGCAGCCAAAGGGGGGCGGGGGGCCCGGTGGCGTTGGAGACCCAGTACTTC
>TRBV5-4|TRBD1|TRBJ1-1|many
CASSSRTGVGGTEAFF
TGTGCCAGCAGTTCGCGGACAGGGGTAGGGGGAACTGAAGCTTTCTTT
>TRBV12-3/TRBV12-4|-|TRBJ2-2|once
CASSLRAGELFF
TGTGCCAGCAGTTTAAGAGCCGGGGAGCTGTTTTTT
>TRBV28|TRBD2|TRBJ2-7|-
CASSPRGGPNEQYF
TGTGCCAGCAGCCCCCGGGGGGGTCCTAACGAGCAGTACTTC
>TRBV29-1|TRBD1|TRBJ1-1|-
CSAEETGYTEAFF
TGCAGCGCCGAGGAGACAGGGTACACTGAAGCTTTCTTT
>TRBV5-4|-|TRBJ2-7|once
CASSPIPGSEYEQYF
TGTGCCAGCAGCCCCATCCCAGGCTCTGAATACGAGCAGTACTTC
>TRBV7-9|TRBD1|TRBJ2-5|-
CASSLGGTGETQYF
TGTGCCAGCAGCTTGGGGGGGACAGGGGAGACCCAGTACTTC
>TRBV27|-|TRBJ2-1|-
CASSYRQDRTYNEQFF
TGTGCCAGCAGTTACAGACAGGACCGGACCTACAATGAGCAGTTCTTC
>TRBV5-1|-|TRBJ1-1|-
CASSPLEAGNTEAFF
TGCGCCAGCAGCCCCCTAGAGGCGGGGAACACTGAAGCTTTCTTT
>TRBV6-5|TRBD1|TRBJ1-1|-
CASRHPGQANTEAFF
TGTGCCAGCAGACATCCCGGACAGGCAAACACTGAAGCTTTCTTT
>TRBV6-5|-|TRBJ1-2|few
CATGGGGEANYGYTF
TGTGCCACGGGGGGGGGAGGAGAGGCTAACTATGGCTACACCTTC
>TRBV12-3/TRBV12-4|-|TRBJ2-4|-
CASRTPGNDIQYF
TGTGCCAGCAGAACCCCCGGGAACGACATTCAGTACTTC
>TRBV27|TRBD2|TRBJ2-5|-
CASSGGRFRETQYF
TGTGCCAGCAGTGGCGGGAGATTCAGAGAGACCCAGTACTTC
>TRBV6-5|-|TRBJ1-2|-
CASSYSGGCYGYTF
TGTGCCAGCAGTTATTCGGGGGGGTGCTATGGCTACACCTTC
>TRBV30|TRBD2|TRBJ2-1|-
CAWLAGGREQFF
TGTGCCTGGCTAGCGGGGGGGAGGGAGCAGTTCTTC
>TRBV4-2|TRBD1|TRBJ1-2|-
CASSRPGQGGFGYGYTF
TGTGCCAGCAGCCGACCGGGACAGGGAGGTTTTGGCTATGGCTACACCTTC
>TRBV3-1/TRBV3-2|TRBD1|TRBJ1-5|-
CASSQFQGANQPQHF
TGTGCCAGCAGCCAATTCCAGGGGGCAAATCAGCCCCAGCATTTT
>TRBV18|TRBD1|TRBJ2-5|-
CASSPYQTGGAGETQYF
TGTGCCAGCTCACCGTATCAGACAGGGGGCGCCGGGGAGACCCAGTACTTC
>TRBV5-1|-|TRBJ2-1|-
CASSLVSGVTRNEQFF
TGCGCCAGCAGCTTGGTTTCGGGGGTAACGCGGAATGAGCAGTTCTTC
>TRBV3-1/TRBV3-2|-|TRBJ1-5|-
CASSANRYQPQHF
TGTGCCAGCAGCGCCAACAGGTACCAGCCCCAGCATTTT
>TRBV5-1|-|TRBJ2-1|few
CASSREAHEQFF
TGCGCCAGCAGCCGTGAGGCCCATGAGCAGTTCTTC
>TRBV2|TRBD1|TRBJ1-1|-
CASRRDRDEAFF
TGTGCCAGCAGGAGAGACAGGGATGAAGCTTTCTTT
>TRBV13|TRBD1|TRBJ1-6|-
CASSFDRAGSPLHF
TGTGCCAGCAGCTTCGACAGGGCCGGTTCACCCCTCCACTTT
>TRBV19|-|TRBJ2-3|-
CASSIGGGWSTDTQYF
TGTGCCAGTAGTATCGGAGGGGGCTGGAGCACAGATACGCAGTATTTT
>TRBV18|-|TRBJ1-3|-
CASSPGLEVSGNTIYF
TGTGCCAGCTCACCAGGACTGGAAGTCTCTGGAAACACCATATATTTT
>TRBV2|-|TRBJ1-2|-
CASSATGPNYGYTF
TGTGCCAGCAGTGCGACAGGCCCTAACTATGGCTACACCTTC
>TRBV6-5|TRBD1|TRBJ2-2|-
CASNRDRVNTGELFF
TGTGCCAGCAACCGGGACAGGGTAAACACCGGGGAGCTGTTTTTT
>TRBV5-1|TRBD1|TRBJ1-1|-
CASSWDRENTEAFF
TGCGCCAGCTCTTGGGACAGGGAGAACACTGAAGCTTTCTTT
>TRBV5-1|TRBD1|TRBJ2-5|-
CASSSDREETQYF
TGCGCCAGCAGCTCCGACAGGGAGGAGACCCAGTACTTC
>TRBV24-1|-|TRBJ1-5|-
CATQDSNQPQHF
TGTGCGACTCAAGATAGCAATCAGCCCCAGCATTTT
>TRBV2|TRBD1|TRBJ1-6|-
CASRRDRALSSPLHF
TGTGCCAGCAGGCGGGACAGGGCCTTAAGTTCACCCCTCCACTTT
>TRBV7-9|TRBD1|TRBJ1-3|-
CASSKTGASGNTIYF
TGTGCCAGCAGCAAAACAGGGGCCTCTGGAAACACCATATATTTT